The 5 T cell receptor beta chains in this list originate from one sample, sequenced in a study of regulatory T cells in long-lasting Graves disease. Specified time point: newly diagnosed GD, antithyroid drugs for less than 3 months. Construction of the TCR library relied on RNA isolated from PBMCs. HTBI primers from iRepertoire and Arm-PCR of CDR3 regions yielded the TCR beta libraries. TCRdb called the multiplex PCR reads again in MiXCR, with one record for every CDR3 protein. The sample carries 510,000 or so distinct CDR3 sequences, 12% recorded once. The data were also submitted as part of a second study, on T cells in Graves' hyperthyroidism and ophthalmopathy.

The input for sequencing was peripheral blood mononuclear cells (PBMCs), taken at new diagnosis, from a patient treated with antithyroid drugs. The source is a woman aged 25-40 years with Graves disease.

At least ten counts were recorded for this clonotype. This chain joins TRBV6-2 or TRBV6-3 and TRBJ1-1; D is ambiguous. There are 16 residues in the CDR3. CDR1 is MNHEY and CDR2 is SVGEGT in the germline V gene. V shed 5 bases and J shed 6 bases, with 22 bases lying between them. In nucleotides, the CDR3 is TGTGCCAGCAGTCCCCGACGCGGCACGGATCACGCTGAAGCTTTCTTT. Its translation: CASSPRRGTDHAEAFF.

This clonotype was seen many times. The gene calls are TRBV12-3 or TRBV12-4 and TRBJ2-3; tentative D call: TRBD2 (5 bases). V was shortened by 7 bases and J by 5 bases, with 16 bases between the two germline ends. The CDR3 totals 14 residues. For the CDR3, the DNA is TGTGCCAGCACCATGAGTCTAGCACAAGATACGCAGTATTTT. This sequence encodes CASTMSLAQDTQYF.

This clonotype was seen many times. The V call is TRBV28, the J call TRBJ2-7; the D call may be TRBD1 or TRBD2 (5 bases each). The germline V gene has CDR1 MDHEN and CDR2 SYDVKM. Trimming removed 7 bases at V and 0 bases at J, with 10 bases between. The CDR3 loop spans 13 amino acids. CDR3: CASTRGNSYEQYF. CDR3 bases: TGTGCCAGCACGAGGGGAAACTCCTACGAGCAGTACTTC.

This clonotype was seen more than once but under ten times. For the CDR3, the DNA is TGTGCCAGCAGTTACTCCCGGGCCACCCAGTACTTC. Encoded protein: CASSYSRATQYF. The J gene is TRBJ2-5, the V gene TRBV6-2 or TRBV6-3; no clear D gene. Germline CDR1 MNHEY, CDR2 SVGEGT. V was shortened by 0 bases and J by 8 bases, with 7 bases between the two germline ends. The length of the CDR3 is 12 residues.

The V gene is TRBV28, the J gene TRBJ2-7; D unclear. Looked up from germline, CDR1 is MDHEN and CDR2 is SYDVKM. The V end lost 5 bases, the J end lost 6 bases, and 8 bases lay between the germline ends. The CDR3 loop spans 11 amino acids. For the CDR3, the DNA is TGTGCCAGCAGTCCCTACCTCGAGCAGTACTTC. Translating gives CASSPYLEQYF.